This T cell receptor (beta chain) was obtained from a study of blood T cells in healthy people across ages. The authors ran a second PCR of about 6 to 11 cycles using a sample-barcoded 5' primer and a J-beta primer mix. MiXCR, applied by TCRdb to the 5' RACE reads, yields one record per CDR3 protein. The sample lists about 800,000 distinct CDR3 sequences, about half occurring once. The clonotype originates from a man at least 80 years old in good health. The sequenced material came from blood.

The DNA for the CDR3 is TGCGCCAGCAGTGACTTCTCTGGGGCCAACGTCCTGACTTTC. Translation: CASSDFSGANVLTF. The V gene is TRBV10-2, the J gene TRBJ2-6, with unresolved D. CDR3 size: 14 residues. V lost 3 bases and J 0 bases, leaving 3 bases between the germline ends. Germline V lookup: CDR1 WSHSY, CDR2 SAAADI.